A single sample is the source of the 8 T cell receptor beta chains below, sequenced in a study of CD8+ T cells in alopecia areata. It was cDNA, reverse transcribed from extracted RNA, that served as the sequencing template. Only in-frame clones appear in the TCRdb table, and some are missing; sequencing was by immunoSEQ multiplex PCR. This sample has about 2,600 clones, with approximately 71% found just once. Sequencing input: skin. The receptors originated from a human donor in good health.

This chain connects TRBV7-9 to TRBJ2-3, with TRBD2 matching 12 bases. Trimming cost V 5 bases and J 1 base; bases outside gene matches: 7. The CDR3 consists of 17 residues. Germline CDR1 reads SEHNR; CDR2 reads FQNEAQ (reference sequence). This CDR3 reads CASSPRRLAGGTDTQYF. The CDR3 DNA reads TGTGCCAGCAGCCCTCGAAGACTAGCGGGGGGCACAGATACGCAGTATTTT.

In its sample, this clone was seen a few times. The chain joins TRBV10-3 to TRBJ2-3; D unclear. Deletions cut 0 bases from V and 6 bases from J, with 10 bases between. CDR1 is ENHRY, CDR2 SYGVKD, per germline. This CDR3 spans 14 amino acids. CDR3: CAISESPDVDTQYF. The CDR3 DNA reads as TGTGCCATCAGTGAGTCTCCGGACGTCGATACGCAGTATTTT.

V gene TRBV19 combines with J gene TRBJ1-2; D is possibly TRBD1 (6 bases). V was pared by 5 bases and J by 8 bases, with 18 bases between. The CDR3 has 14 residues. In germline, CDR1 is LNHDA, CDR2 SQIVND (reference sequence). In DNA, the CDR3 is TGTGCCAGTAGTTATACAGGGCGCGATCGAGGCTACACCTTC. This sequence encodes CASSYTGRDRGYTF.

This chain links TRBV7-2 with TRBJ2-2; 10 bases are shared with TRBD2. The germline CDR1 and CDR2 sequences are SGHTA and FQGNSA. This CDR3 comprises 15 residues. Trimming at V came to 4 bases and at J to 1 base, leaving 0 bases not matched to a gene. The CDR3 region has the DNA TGTGCCAGCAGCTCTAGCGGGAGGAACACCGGGGAGCTGTTTTTT. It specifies CASSSSGRNTGELFF.

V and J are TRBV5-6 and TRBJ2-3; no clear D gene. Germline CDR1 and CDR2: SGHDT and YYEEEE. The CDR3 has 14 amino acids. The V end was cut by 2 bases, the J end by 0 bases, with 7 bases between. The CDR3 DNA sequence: TGTGCCAGCAGCTTTGCGGCGAGCACAGATACGCAGTATTTT. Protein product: CASSFAASTDTQYF.

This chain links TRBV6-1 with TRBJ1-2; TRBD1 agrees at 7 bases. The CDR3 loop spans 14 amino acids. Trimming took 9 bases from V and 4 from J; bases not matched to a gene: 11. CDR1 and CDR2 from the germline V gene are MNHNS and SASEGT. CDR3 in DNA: TGTGCCAGTGGTGACTACAGGGGTCGCTATGGCTACACCTTC. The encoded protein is CASGDYRGRYGYTF.

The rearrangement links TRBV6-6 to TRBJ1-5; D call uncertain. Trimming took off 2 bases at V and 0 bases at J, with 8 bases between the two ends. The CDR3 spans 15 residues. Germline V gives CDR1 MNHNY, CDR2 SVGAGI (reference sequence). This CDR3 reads CASSYNPDSNQPQHF. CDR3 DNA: TGTGCCAGCAGTTACAATCCAGATAGCAATCAGCCCCAGCATTTT.

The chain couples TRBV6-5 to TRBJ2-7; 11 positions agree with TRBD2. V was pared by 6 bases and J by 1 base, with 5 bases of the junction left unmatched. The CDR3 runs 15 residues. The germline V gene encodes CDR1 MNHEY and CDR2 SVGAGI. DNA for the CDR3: TGTGCCAGCAGGTCTAGCGGGGGGCGATCCTACGAGCAGTACTTC. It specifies CASRSSGGRSYEQYF.